This entry is about one T cell receptor (beta chain). The CDR3 covers 12 residues. CDR1 and CDR2 from the germline V gene are SQVTM and ANQGSEA. V lost 7 bases, J lost 2 bases, and 3 bases stayed unmatched. Methods used by the authors: Scientists estimated how many nucleated cells there were by amplifying reference gene primers. The protocol was immunoSEQ multiplex PCR, while the TCRdb copy is restricted to in-frame clones and leaves out a portion. The DNA gave D and trimming, while V, J and clone size come from that table. The sample yields roughly 200,000 clones, more than 75% seen once. The data stem from a study of blood T cell repertoires in COVID-19. Looking at the study overall: COVID-19 samples collected from the United States, Italy and Spain covered acute and convalescent phases. Sources were T cells, B-cell-depleted T cells, or PBMCs; the material itself was cDNA or gDNA.

V usage is TRBV29-1 and J usage is TRBJ1-2, with TRBD1 matching 8 bases. The sequence came from a man in his forties with active or convalescent COVID-19. What was sequenced was peripheral blood. This chain's CDR3 is CSAGQGNYGYTF. The CDR3 DNA sequence: TGCAGCGCTGGACAGGGAAACTATGGCTACACCTTC.